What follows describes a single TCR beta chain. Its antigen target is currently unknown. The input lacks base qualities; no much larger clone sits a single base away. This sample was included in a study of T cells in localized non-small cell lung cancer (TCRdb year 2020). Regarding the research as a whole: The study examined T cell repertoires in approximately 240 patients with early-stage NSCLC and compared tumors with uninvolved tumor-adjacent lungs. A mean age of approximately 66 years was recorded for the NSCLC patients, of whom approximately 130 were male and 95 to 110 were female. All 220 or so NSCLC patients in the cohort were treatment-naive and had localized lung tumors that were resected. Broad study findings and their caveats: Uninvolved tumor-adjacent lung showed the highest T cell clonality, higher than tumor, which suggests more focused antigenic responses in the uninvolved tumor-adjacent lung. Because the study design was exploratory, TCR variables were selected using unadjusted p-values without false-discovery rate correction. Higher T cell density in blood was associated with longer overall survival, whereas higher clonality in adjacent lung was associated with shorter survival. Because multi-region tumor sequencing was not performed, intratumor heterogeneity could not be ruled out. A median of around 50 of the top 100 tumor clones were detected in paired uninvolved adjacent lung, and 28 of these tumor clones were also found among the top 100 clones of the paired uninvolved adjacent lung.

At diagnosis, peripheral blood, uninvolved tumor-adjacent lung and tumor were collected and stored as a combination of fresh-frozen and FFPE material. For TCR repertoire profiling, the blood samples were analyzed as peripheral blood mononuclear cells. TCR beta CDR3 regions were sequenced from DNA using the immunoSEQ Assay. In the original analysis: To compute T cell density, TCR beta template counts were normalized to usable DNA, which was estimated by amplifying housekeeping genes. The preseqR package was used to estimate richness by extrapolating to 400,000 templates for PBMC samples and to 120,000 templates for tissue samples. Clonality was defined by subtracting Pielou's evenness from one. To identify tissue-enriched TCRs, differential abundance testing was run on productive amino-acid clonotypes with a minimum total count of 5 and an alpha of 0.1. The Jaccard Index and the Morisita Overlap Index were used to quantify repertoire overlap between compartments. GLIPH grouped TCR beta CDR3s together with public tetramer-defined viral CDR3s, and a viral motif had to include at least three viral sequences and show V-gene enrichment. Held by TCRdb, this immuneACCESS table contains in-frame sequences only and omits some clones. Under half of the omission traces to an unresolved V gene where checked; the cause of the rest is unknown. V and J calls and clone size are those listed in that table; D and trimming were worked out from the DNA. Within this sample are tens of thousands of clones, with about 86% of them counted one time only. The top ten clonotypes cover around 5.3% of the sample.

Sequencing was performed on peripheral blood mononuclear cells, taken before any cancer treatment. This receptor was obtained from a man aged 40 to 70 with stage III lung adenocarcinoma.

The DNA reads as follows: TGTGCCAGCAGTTCTTGGACTAGCGGGACCTCCTACGAGCAGTACTTC. It is translated as CASSSWTSGTSYEQYF. The receptor chain draws on TRBV27 and TRBJ2-7, and 12 bases in between align with TRBD2. The CDR3 starts with the cysteine, ends with the phenylalanine, and has 16 residues. Of all the DNA, just the CDR3 is kept, 48 bases in frame from base 1. For this chain, trimming is 4 bases at the V end and 0 bases at the J end, and the number of junction bases without a gene match is 4. CDR1 and CDR2, looked up from the germline V gene (reference sequence), are MNHEY and SMNVEV.